The clone carrying this T cell receptor (beta chain) has a handful of counts. Its antigen is unidentified. Germline CDR1 SGHAT, CDR2 FQNNGV. Trimming at V came to 2 bases and at J to 2 bases, leaving 11 bases not matched to a gene. This CDR3 spans 17 amino acids. The PCR had 60 Vbeta and 13 Jbeta primers. Here immunoSEQ multiplex PCR was the method, and the copy in TCRdb shows in-frame clones only, minus some. The profile covers around 130,000 clones, with about 73% appearing a single time and 5.8% taken by the ten largest. This specimen belongs to a study of cytomegalovirus exposure and HLA in healthy donors. Study-level findings and limits: Per a prior analysis, the majority of TCR beta V segments were productive roughly 87% or roughly 30% of the time.

Sequencing was carried out using PBMCs. This sequence was found in a woman aged 45-65 years in good health and CMV-seropositive. J is TRBJ2-7 and V is TRBV11-2; 8 bases line up with TRBD2. DNA for the CDR3: TGTGCCAGCAGCTTAAGGACGGCGGGGGGACCCCCCTACGAGCAGTACTTC. Protein product: CASSLRTAGGPPYEQYF.